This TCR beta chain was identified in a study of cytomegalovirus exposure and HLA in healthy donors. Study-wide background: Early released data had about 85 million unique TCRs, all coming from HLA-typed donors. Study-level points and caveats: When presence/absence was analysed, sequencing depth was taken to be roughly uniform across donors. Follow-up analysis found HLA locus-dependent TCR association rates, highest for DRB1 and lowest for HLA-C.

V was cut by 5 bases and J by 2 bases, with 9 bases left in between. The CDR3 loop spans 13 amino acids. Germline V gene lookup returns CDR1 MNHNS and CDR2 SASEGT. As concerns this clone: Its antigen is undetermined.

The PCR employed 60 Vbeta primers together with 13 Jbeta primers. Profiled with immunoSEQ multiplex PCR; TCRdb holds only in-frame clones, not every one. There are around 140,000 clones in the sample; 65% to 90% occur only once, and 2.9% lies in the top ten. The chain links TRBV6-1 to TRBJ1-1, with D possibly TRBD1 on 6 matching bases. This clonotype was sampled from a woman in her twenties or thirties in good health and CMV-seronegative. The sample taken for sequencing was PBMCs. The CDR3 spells CASSWGPNTEAFF. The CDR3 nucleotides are TGTGCCAGCAGTTGGGGGCCCAACACTGAAGCTTTCTTT.